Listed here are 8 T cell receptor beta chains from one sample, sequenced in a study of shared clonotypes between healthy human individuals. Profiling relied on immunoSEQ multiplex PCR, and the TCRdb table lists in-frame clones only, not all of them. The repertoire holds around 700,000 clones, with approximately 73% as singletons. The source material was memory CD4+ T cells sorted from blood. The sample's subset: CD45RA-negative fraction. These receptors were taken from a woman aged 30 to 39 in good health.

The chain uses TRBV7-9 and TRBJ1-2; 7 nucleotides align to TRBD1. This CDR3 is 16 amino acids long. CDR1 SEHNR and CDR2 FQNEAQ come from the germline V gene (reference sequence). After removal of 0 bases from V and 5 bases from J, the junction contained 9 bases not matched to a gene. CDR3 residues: CASSLAIPGTAYGYTF. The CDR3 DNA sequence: TGTGCCAGCAGCTTAGCCATTCCAGGGACAGCATATGGCTACACCTTC.

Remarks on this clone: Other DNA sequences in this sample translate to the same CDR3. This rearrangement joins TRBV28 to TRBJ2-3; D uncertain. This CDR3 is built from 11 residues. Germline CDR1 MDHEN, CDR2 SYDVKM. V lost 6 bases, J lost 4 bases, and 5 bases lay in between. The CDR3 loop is CASRGADTQYF. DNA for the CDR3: TGTGCCAGCAGGGGCGCAGATACGCAGTATTTT.

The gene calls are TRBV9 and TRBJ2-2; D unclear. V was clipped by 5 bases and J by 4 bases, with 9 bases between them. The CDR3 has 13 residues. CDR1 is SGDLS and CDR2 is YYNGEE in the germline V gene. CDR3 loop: CASRLSTTGELFF. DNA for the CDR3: TGTGCCAGCAGGCTGAGTACCACCGGGGAGCTGTTTTTT.

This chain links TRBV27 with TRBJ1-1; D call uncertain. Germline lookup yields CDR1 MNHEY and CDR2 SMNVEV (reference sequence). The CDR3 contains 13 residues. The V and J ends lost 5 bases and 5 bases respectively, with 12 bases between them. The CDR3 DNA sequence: TGTGCCAGCAGTCCCGAGGTGGGGACTGAAGCTTTCTTT. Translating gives CASSPEVGTEAFF.

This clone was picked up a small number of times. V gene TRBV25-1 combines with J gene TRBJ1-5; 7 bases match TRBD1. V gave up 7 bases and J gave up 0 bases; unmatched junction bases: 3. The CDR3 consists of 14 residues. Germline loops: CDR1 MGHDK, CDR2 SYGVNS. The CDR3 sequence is CASTGQNSNQPQHF. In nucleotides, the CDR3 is TGTGCCAGCACGGGACAGAATAGCAATCAGCCCCAGCATTTT.

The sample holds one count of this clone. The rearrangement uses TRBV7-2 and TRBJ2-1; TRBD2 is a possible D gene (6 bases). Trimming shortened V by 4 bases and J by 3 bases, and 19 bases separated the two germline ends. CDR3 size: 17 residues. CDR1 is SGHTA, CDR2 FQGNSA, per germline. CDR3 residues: CASSSSRDFWSYNEQFF. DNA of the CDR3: TGTGCCAGCAGCTCCTCCCGGGACTTTTGGAGCTACAATGAGCAGTTCTTC.

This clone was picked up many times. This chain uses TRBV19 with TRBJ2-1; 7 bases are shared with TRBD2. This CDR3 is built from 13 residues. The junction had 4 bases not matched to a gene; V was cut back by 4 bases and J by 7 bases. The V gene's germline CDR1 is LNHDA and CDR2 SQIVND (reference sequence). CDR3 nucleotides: TGTGCCAGTAGTACCGGGACTACGAATGAGCAGTTCTTC. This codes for CASSTGTTNEQFF.

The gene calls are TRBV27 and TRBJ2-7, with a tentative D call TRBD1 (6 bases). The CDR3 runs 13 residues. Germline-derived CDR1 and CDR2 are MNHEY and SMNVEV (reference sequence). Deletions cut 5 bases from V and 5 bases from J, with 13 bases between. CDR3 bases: TGTGCCAGCAGTACCACAGGGCGGGACGAGCAGTACTTC. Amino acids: CASSTTGRDEQYF.